A single sample is the source of the 29 T cell receptor beta chains below, sequenced in a study of post-analysis software for immune sequencing data. Study-level points and caveats: Patients had higher frequencies than controls of roughly five TRBV segments, including TRBV5-6, TRBV5-1 and TRBV20-1.

Their specific antigens are unknown. Libraries were made from TCR beta cDNA, and they carried unique molecular identifiers. TCRdb passed the PCR reads through MiXCR, listing each CDR3 protein once. The sample contains about 500,000 distinct CDR3 sequences, less than 45% of which appear only once. Sequenced sample: blood. These receptors all come from a girl aged 10-17 years with multiple sclerosis.

This clonotype was recorded a few times. CDR3 sequence: CSACRKEGLRQYF. The CDR3 region has the DNA TGCAGTGCTTGTAGGAAGGAAGGATTGCGGCAGTACTTC. The chain is built from TRBV20-1 and TRBJ2-5, with D unresolved. The germline gives CDR1 DFQATT, CDR2 SNEGSKA (reference sequence). V dropped 5 bases and J dropped 11 bases, with 21 bases sitting between them. The CDR3 consists of 13 residues.

V usage is TRBV28 and J usage is TRBJ2-7; 7 bases are shared with TRBD2. Germline V gene data show CDR1 as MDHEN and CDR2 as SYDVKM. CDR3 size: 17 residues. The junction had 14 bases not matched to a gene; V was cut back by 6 bases and J by 0 bases. The CDR3 nucleotides read TGTGCCAGCAGCACATTATGGGGGGGGAACAGCTCCTACGAGCAGTACTTC. It translates to CASSTLWGGNSSYEQYF.

This clonotype came up a few times. V and J are TRBV7-6 and TRBJ1-1; weak D call: TRBD1 (5 bases). Trimming cost V 4 bases and J 0 bases, with 6 bases left between them. The CDR3 totals 13 residues. Germline CDR1 SGHVS, CDR2 FNYEAQ. The CDR3 region is CASSSQVNTEAFF. The CDR3 DNA follows: TGTGCCAGCAGCTCACAGGTGAACACTGAAGCTTTCTTT. Based on the CDR3 plus reference TRBV7-6 and TRBJ1-1, the full variable domain is GAGVSQSPRYKVTKRGQDVALRCDPISGHVSLYWYRQALGQGPEFLTYFNYEAQQDKSGLPNDRFSAERPEGSISTLTIQRTEQRDSAMYRCASSSQVNTEAFFGQGTRLTVV.

V gene TRBV28 combines with J gene TRBJ2-3; D is undetermined. Germline V gene lookup returns CDR1 MDHEN and CDR2 SYDVKM. The V and J ends lost 8 bases and 5 bases respectively, with 8 bases between them. The CDR3 loop spans 11 amino acids. The CDR3 DNA reads TGTGCCAGCGTTCAGCGAGATACGCAGTATTTT. Its protein product is CASVQRDTQYF.

CDR3 in amino acids: CASSPRGSALYEQYF. The CDR3 DNA follows: TGTGCCAGCAGCCCACGGGGTTCGGCCCTCTACGAGCAGTACTTC. The rearrangement links TRBV11-2 to TRBJ2-7; possible D gene TRBD2, 5 bases. The germline V gene encodes CDR1 SGHAT and CDR2 FQNNGV. V was clipped by 5 bases and J by 3 bases, with 17 bases between them. This CDR3 has 15 amino acids. Based on the CDR3 plus reference TRBV11-2 and TRBJ2-7, the full variable domain is EAGVAQSPRYKIIEKRQSVAFWCNPISGHATLYWYQQILGQGPKLLIQFQNNGVVDDSQLPKDRFSAERLKGVDSTLKIQPAKLEDSAVYLCASSPRGSALYEQYFGPGTRLTVT.

This chain links TRBV5-1 with TRBJ2-3, with 8 positions matching TRBD2. Germline loops: CDR1 SGHRS, CDR2 YFSETQ. After removal of 2 bases from V and 4 bases from J, the junction contained 9 bases not matched to a gene. The length of the CDR3 is 16 residues. DNA of the CDR3: TGCGCCAGCAGCTTCACGAGCGGGAGTCCTCCAGATACGCAGTATTTT. This codes for CASSFTSGSPPDTQYF.

The sample holds many counts of this clonotype. The V and J genes are TRBV20-1 and TRBJ2-3; 14 bases fit TRBD2. The length of the CDR3 is 18 residues. V trimming: 7 bases; J trimming: 6 bases; junction bases outside the gene matches: 18. CDR1 is DFQATT, CDR2 SNEGSKA, per germline (reference sequence). CDR3: CSVVGLLGTSGSRDTQYF. The CDR3 DNA follows: TGCAGTGTAGTTGGCCTCTTGGGGACTAGCGGGAGTCGCGATACGCAGTATTTT.

The V call is TRBV10-3, the J call TRBJ1-5, with TRBD1 matching 8 bases. Trimming removed 0 bases from V and 2 bases from J; junction bases left unmatched: 12. The germline V gene has CDR1 ENHRY and CDR2 SYGVKD. There are 19 residues in the CDR3. The CDR3 spells CAISESNSGGNGGNQPQHF. The CDR3 nucleotides are TGTGCCATCAGTGAGTCGAACTCAGGGGGCAACGGTGGCAATCAGCCCCAGCATTTT.

The genes are TRBV20-1 and TRBJ2-7; D is unresolved. Germline CDR1 DFQATT, CDR2 SNEGSKA (reference sequence). Trimming left V 2 bases short and J 2 bases short, with 7 bases between. The CDR3 sequence is 12 residues long. As DNA, the CDR3 is TGCAGTGCTAGAACCCAGACCTACGAGCAGTACTTC. Translating gives CSARTQTYEQYF.

V gene TRBV7-2 combines with J gene TRBJ2-3; D is possibly TRBD2 (5 bases). The CDR3 sequence is 15 residues long. CDR1 is SGHTA and CDR2 is FQGNSA in the germline V gene. V lost 2 bases to trimming and J lost 5 bases, with 14 bases between them. DNA of the CDR3: TGTGCCAGCAGCTTAAGGCCACCGGCGGGAGATACGCAGTATTTT. This gives the protein CASSLRPPAGDTQYF.

CDR3 region: CAISEWGRNNEQFF. CDR3 sequence (DNA): TGTGCCATCAGTGAGTGGGGCAGGAACAATGAGCAGTTCTTC. The V and J genes are TRBV10-3 and TRBJ2-1; possibly TRBD1 for D (5 bases). Germline-derived CDR1 and CDR2 are ENHRY and SYGVKD. V lost 1 base to trimming and J lost 5 bases, with 9 bases between them. The CDR3 consists of 14 residues.

This clonotype has only a few counts. The chain links TRBV20-1 to TRBJ2-7, with 7 bases lining up with TRBD1. The CDR3 is 16 residues long. The trim removed 8 bases at V and 2 bases at J, leaving 18 bases unmatched. Germline lookup yields CDR1 DFQATT and CDR2 SNEGSKA (reference sequence). Written as DNA, the CDR3 is TGCAGTCCCGCCCAGGACAGGTACGCGTTCACCTACGAGCAGTACTTC. Protein product: CSPAQDRYAFTYEQYF.

The chain joins TRBV12-3 or TRBV12-4 to TRBJ2-1, with 8 bases identical to TRBD2. This CDR3 has 16 residues. V lost 1 base, J lost 3 bases, and 5 bases stayed unmatched. The CDR3 DNA reads as TGTGCCAGCAGTTTAGGTGATAGCGGGGTCTACAATGAGCAGTTCTTC. Amino acids: CASSLGDSGVYNEQFF.

In this sample, this clonotype turned up a few times. V and J are TRBV4-1 and TRBJ2-7; 7 positions match TRBD2. Unmatched junction bases numbered 5, after V lost 0 bases and J lost 0 bases. There are 16 residues in the CDR3. Germline values: CDR1 MGHRA, CDR2 YSYEKL. The CDR3 DNA reads TGCGCCAGCAGCCAAGAGGTTCTAGCGGTCTCCTACGAGCAGTACTTC. Protein sequence: CASSQEVLAVSYEQYF.

The V gene is TRBV29-1, the J gene TRBJ2-7; 7 bases fit TRBD1. This CDR3 spans 12 amino acids. CDR1 is SQVTM and CDR2 is ANQGSEA in the germline V gene. Trimming at V came to 5 bases and at J to 5 bases, leaving 6 bases not matched to a gene. Written as DNA, the CDR3 is TGCAGCGTTACGACAGGGTCCAACGAGCAGTACTTC. Protein: CSVTTGSNEQYF.

The rearrangement links TRBV4-3 to TRBJ2-3; 8 positions agree with TRBD1. Germline V gene sequence: CDR1 LGHNA, CDR2 YSLEER. V lost 1 base, J lost 2 bases, and 2 bases stayed unmatched. CDR3 length: 15 residues. The CDR3 loop reads CASSQGTGYTDTQYF. CDR3 nucleotides: TGCGCCAGCAGCCAAGGGACAGGGTACACAGATACGCAGTATTTT.

This clonotype turned up a few times. The genes are TRBV12-3 or TRBV12-4 and TRBJ2-5; the D is unclear. V lost 3 bases to trimming and J lost 3 bases, with 11 bases between them. The CDR3 is made up of 14 amino acids. The CDR3 coding sequence is TGTGCCAGCAGTTTTCCCGGTACTGAAGAGACCCAGTACTTC. Protein: CASSFPGTEETQYF.

In DNA, the CDR3 is TGCAGTGCGAAAAAGACAGGAGTTAATGAAAAACTGTTTTTT. Protein: CSAKKTGVNEKLFF. The rearrangement uses TRBV20-1 and TRBJ1-4; the D gene is possibly TRBD1 (6 bases). The CDR3 spans 14 residues. The ends were cut back, 6 bases at V and 4 bases at J, with 15 bases in the middle. CDR1 is DFQATT and CDR2 is SNEGSKA in the germline V gene (reference sequence).

The V call is TRBV29-1, the J call TRBJ2-2; the D is unclear. With 7 bases removed from V and 0 bases from J, the gap between germline ends came to 9 bases. From germline, CDR1 is SQVTM and CDR2 ANQGSEA. The CDR3 covers 13 residues. CDR3 sequence (DNA): TGCAGCGCATCAACAGCGAACACCGGGGAGCTGTTTTTT. Encoded protein: CSASTANTGELFF.

V and J are TRBV11-2 and TRBJ2-3, with 7 bases fitting TRBD1. Per the germline V gene, CDR1 is SGHAT and CDR2 is FQNNGV. The junction had 7 bases not matched to a gene; V was cut back by 5 bases and J by 2 bases. CDR3 length: 15 amino acids. This chain's CDR3 is CASSQTGVVTDTQYF. In DNA form, the CDR3 reads TGTGCCAGCAGCCAAACAGGGGTCGTCACAGATACGCAGTATTTT. The entire variable domain, with the rest obtained from reference TRBV11-2 and TRBJ2-3, is as follows: EAGVAQSPRYKIIEKRQSVAFWCNPISGHATLYWYQQILGQGPKLLIQFQNNGVVDDSQLPKDRFSAERLKGVDSTLKIQPAKLEDSAVYLCASSQTGVVTDTQYFGPGTRLTVL.

The chain combines TRBV2 with TRBJ2-3; D remains unclear. The V gene lost 1 base and the J gene lost 4 bases, with 12 bases spanning the gap. The germline CDR1 and CDR2 sequences are SNHLY and FYNNEI. This CDR3 contains 15 residues. The DNA for the CDR3 is TGTGCCAGCAGTGAAGTAGCCGTCGAGGCAGATACGCAGTATTTT. Protein product: CASSEVAVEADTQYF.

The chain couples TRBV28 to TRBJ2-5; 15 nucleotides line up with TRBD2. Germline values: CDR1 MDHEN, CDR2 SYDVKM. The junction had 4 bases not matched to a gene; V was cut back by 2 bases and J by 3 bases. The CDR3 is made up of 17 amino acids. The chain's CDR3 is CASSLGLAGGQEETQYF. The CDR3, as DNA: TGTGCCAGCAGTTTAGGACTAGCGGGAGGGCAGGAAGAGACCCAGTACTTC.

The V and J genes are TRBV5-1 and TRBJ2-3; D possibly corresponds to TRBD1 (6 bases). Germline values: CDR1 SGHRS, CDR2 YFSETQ. Trimming took off 4 bases at V and 0 bases at J, with 12 bases between the two ends. The CDR3 covers 15 residues. CDR3: CASSVGTLSTDTQYF. CDR3 sequence (DNA): TGCGCCAGCAGCGTAGGGACATTGAGCACAGATACGCAGTATTTT.

The table lists this clonotype with a few counts. This chain links TRBV20-1 with TRBJ2-5, with D perhaps TRBD1 (6 bases). V lost 5 bases, J lost 2 bases, and 12 bases lay in between. Germline V gene lookup returns CDR1 DFQATT and CDR2 SNEGSKA (reference sequence). The CDR3 extends over 13 amino acids. CDR3 sequence reads: CSARMTGQETQYF. CDR3 DNA sequence: TGCAGTGCTCGGATGACAGGACAAGAGACCCAGTACTTC.

The V call is TRBV5-1, the J call TRBJ2-3; a possible D gene is TRBD2 (5 bases). Germline CDR1 SGHRS, CDR2 YFSETQ. This CDR3 comprises 13 residues. V lost 8 bases and J lost 6, with 16 bases in between. CDR3 region: CASSPEDGDTQYF. CDR3 nucleotide sequence: TGCGCCAGTAGTCCGGAGGACGGGGATACGCAGTATTTT.

The chain combines TRBV20-1 with TRBJ2-2; unclear D gene. CDR3 length: 14 residues. Trimming cost V 6 bases and J 2 bases, with 13 bases left between them. Per germline, CDR1 DFQATT and CDR2 SNEGSKA (reference sequence). Here the CDR3 reads CSALPPSNTGELFF. CDR3 in DNA: TGCAGTGCCCTACCTCCGTCAAACACCGGGGAGCTGTTTTTT.

The chain carries TRBV7-2 and TRBJ1-1; TRBD1 might be the D (6 bases). CDR3 length equals 15 residues. In germline, CDR1 is SGHTA, CDR2 FQGNSA. V was clipped by 0 bases and J by 1 base, with 9 bases between them. The CDR3 DNA follows: TGTGCCAGCAGCTTAGCTTCAGGGGAGAACACTGAAGCTTTCTTT. Its protein product is CASSLASGENTEAFF.

V usage is TRBV5-1 and J usage is TRBJ1-1; perhaps TRBD1 as D (5 bases). CDR3 length: 14 residues. Germline V lookup: CDR1 SGHRS, CDR2 YFSETQ. Trimming pared 0 bases from V and 4 bases from J, leaving 10 bases between. The CDR3 nucleotides are TGCGCCAGCAGCTTGGAGTCAGGGATCACTGAAGCTTTCTTT. Translation: CASSLESGITEAFF.

The chain recombines TRBV29-1 with TRBJ2-7; a possible D gene is TRBD1 (6 bases). The V end was cut by 7 bases, the J end by 2 bases, with 15 bases between. CDR1 is SQVTM and CDR2 is ANQGSEA in the germline V gene. The CDR3 runs 13 residues. DNA for the CDR3: TGCAGCGCCCGGACAGTGCAGACCTACGAGCAGTACTTC. It translates to CSARTVQTYEQYF.